Here is one TCR beta chain with its context. This clonotype was counted at least ten times. No antigen is known for it. Qualities for individual bases were not recorded, and no much larger clone is one base off. The record originates from a study of regulatory T cells in long-lasting Graves disease (dated by TCRdb to the early 2020s). Background on the whole study: In the newly diagnosed Graves' disease group, patients had been taking antithyroid drugs for less than 3 months. This study used TCR sequencing and RNA sequencing of peripheral blood to compare persistent Graves' disease patients against newly diagnosed Graves' disease patients. A total of some 33 samples were covered by TCR sequencing, comprising approximately 13 persistent and 20 or so newly diagnosed Graves' disease patients. The study was registered as a clinical trial and conducted in China.

Library creation used multiplex PCR. Sequencing relied on an Illumina HiSeq 4000. iRepertoire HTBI primers and Arm-PCR amplification of CDR3 regions were used to construct TCR beta libraries. Before sequencing, the PCR products went through gel purification. In the original analysis: Gene usage analysis of CDR3 amino acid clonotypes relied on the roughly 60 TRBV and over 13 TRBJ segments identified across samples. Filtered high-quality paired reads were merged into contigs using COPE and FqMerger. BLAST was used to align contigs to IMGT TRBV, TRBD and TRBJ reference genes, with CDR3 defined following IMGT. Highly expanded clones were defined as clonotypes with a frequency above 0.1%. Repertoire diversity was measured by Shannon entropy, and V-J evenness by the Gini coefficient. Public clonotypes were defined as clonotypes shared by more than one individual. TCRdb trimmed public reads at Q25 via fastp, called clones via MiXCR and kept in-frame beta chains. Each entry is one CDR3 protein sequence, shown with its most common DNA and genes. The V and J calls come from TCRdb's annotation, not from the publication. The sample profile shows roughly 430,000 distinct CDR3 sequences; about a sixth of them were found once. The ten largest account for approximately 11% of the sample.

V ends up 4 bases short and J 6 bases short, with an unmatched junction base count of 4. The germline V gene specifies SNHLY as CDR1 and FYNNEI as CDR2. The CDR3 starts with the cysteine, ends with the phenylalanine, and has 13 residues. Only CDR3 DNA remains: 39 bases, in frame from the first base. The paper as a whole reports these results and caveats: The authors acknowledged the small sample size as a limitation that may reduce accuracy. Only the TCR beta chain was sequenced and analyzed. Compared with newly diagnosed patients, patients with persistent Graves' disease had lower TCR Shannon entropy and fewer highly expanded clones, which suggests clonal expansion. Persistent patients shared more public clonotypes among themselves (around 2,700) than newly diagnosed patients did (approximately 970). Preferential use of TRBV28, TRBJ1-2 and TRBJ2-5 was observed in persistent disease, whereas TRBV20-1 and TRBJ2-1 were favored in newly diagnosed disease. The study examined only peripheral blood because the primary lesion, thyroid tissue, could not be accessed.

This specimen's time point label, interpreted: newly diagnosed GD, antithyroid drugs for less than 3 months. For both TCR sequencing and RNA sequencing, RNA was extracted from PBMCs using TRIzol. Graves' disease was diagnosed according to American Thyroid Association guidelines. Patients for the study were recruited at an endocrinology department in Xi'an, China. Each patient gave 7.5 to 10 milliliters of peripheral blood, collected in an EDTA anticoagulant tube. Ficoll Paque Plus density gradient separation was used to isolate PBMCs, and no additional T cell sorting was done. An Agilent 2100 Bioanalyzer and agarose gel were used to check RNA quality, while a NanoDrop 2000 measured RNA concentration. These data also formed part of another study, on T cells in Graves' hyperthyroidism and ophthalmopathy. As described in the second report: Graves' hyperthyroidism was defined as stable when no progression to ophthalmopathy occurred over 18 months of follow-up. Hyperthyroidism patients were aged 18 to 65 years and newly diagnosed, with disease duration of less than 2 months. Exclusion was applied to patients with uncontrolled infections, other autoimmune diseases, pregnancy or lactation. Diagnoses relied on clinical symptoms, serum thyroxine and TRAb, thyroid ultrasound and orbital computed tomography. For the first round of RT-PCR on the TCR CDR3, the HTBI primer set was used together with the Qiagen OneStep RT-PCR kit. Most expanded thyroid clonotypes (frequency above 0.001) were also detected in blood, a finding suggesting that blood repertoires may reflect thyroid immune responses. Ophthalmopathy was separated from stable hyperthyroidism by a 13 V-J signature model, with just over 85% sensitivity and 81% to 82% specificity obtained in cross-validation and 80%/75% obtained in testing. In validation, the model predicted progression to ophthalmopathy a median of approximately 6.6 months before onset, with roughly 68% sensitivity and almost 75% specificity. To identify distinguishing TCR V-J signatures, a discovery cohort of about a hundred patients was used, comprising some 43 with Graves' ophthalmopathy and some 57 with stable Graves' hyperthyroidism. Prospective prediction of ophthalmopathy was tested in an independent validation cohort of some 20 hyperthyroidism patients and 15 to 17 patients who later progressed to ophthalmopathy. The approximately 100 discovery patients were divided at random into training and test sets in a 7:3 ratio. In addition, the study compared T-cell repertoires in thyroid tissue and in blood from a handful of Graves' hyperthyroidism patients. Once sampling was done, hyperthyroidism patients were given methimazole at a starting dose of 30 mg daily, whereas ophthalmopathy patients were given high-dose intravenous methylprednisolone. The libraries were constructed in a second round of multiplex PCR and then size-selected and purified. The libraries were sequenced on an Illumina HiSeq2000 using paired-end 100 bp reads. SOAPnuke was used to process the raw data, throwing out any read that contained adapters or uncalled bases, had a mean Phred below 15, or lacked an exact constant-primer or identifier match. COPE v1.2.5 was used to merge high-quality paired reads, and clonotypes were defined as unique nucleotide sequences. Clonotypes were aligned to IMGT TRBV, TRBD and TRBJ reference segments using MiTCR v1.1. The analysis included only V-J combinations with a frequency above 0.0001, which together covered 99% to 99.2% of the repertoires. The TCS score was defined as F50 (clonal expansion) divided by E x V (chaos), with BLOSUM62-based TCRdist calculated between CDR3 peptides within each V-J. Welch's t-statistics and random forest reduced roughly 500 V-J features to under 15, which were used in a naive Bayes classifier (R e1071). Sample size was not statistically predetermined, and investigators were not blinded to group allocation. TCR Vbeta CDR3 sequencing of roughly 140 peripheral blood samples (over 40 ophthalmopathy, about 74 hyperthyroidism and around 17 progressor patients) is reported in the paper.

The V and J segments used are TRBV2 and TRBJ2-3, with 7 central nucleotides matching TRBD2. The sequencing used peripheral blood mononuclear cells (PBMCs), collected at new diagnosis, from a patient treated with antithyroid drugs. This TCR was recovered from a woman aged 30 to 39 with Graves disease. Donor details come from another sample of the same person, matched by shared clones. The DNA sequence is TGTGCCAGCAGTGCGGCGGGAGCCGATACGCAGTATTTT. Translated, it reads CASSAAGADTQYF.